A single T cell receptor (beta chain) is shown here with its context. The primer mix had 60 Vbeta and 13 Jbeta primers. Data came from immunoSEQ multiplex PCR; TCRdb stores just in-frame clones and leaves some out. This sample carries approximately 75,000 clones, 65% to 70% of them seen once, and the ten largest clones take about 20%. Trimming cost V 2 bases and J 3 bases; bases outside gene matches: 14. This CDR3 contains 19 residues. The germline V gene has CDR1 SGHDN and CDR2 FVKESK. These data come from a study of cytomegalovirus exposure and HLA in healthy donors. In the study overall: Of all 380 or so donors who were genotyped, 80% to 85% belonged to the Caucasian-associated ancestry cluster.

The sequence was collected from a man aged 35-49 years in good health and CMV-seropositive. The sequenced sample was PBMCs. The chain carries TRBV14 and TRBJ2-2; TRBD2 matches 8 bases. The CDR3 DNA sequence: TGTGCCAGCAGCCAAAAATCCTCTCTGGCGGGGGGTTACACCGGGGAGCTGTTTTTT. This sequence encodes CASSQKSSLAGGYTGELFF. The whole variable domain, filled in from reference TRBV14 and TRBJ2-2, reads EAGVTQFPSHSVIEKGQTVTLRCDPISGHDNLYWYRRVMGKEIKFLLHFVKESKQDESGMPNNRFLAERTGGTYSTLKVQPAELEDSGVYFCASSQKSSLAGGYTGELFFGEGSRLTVL.